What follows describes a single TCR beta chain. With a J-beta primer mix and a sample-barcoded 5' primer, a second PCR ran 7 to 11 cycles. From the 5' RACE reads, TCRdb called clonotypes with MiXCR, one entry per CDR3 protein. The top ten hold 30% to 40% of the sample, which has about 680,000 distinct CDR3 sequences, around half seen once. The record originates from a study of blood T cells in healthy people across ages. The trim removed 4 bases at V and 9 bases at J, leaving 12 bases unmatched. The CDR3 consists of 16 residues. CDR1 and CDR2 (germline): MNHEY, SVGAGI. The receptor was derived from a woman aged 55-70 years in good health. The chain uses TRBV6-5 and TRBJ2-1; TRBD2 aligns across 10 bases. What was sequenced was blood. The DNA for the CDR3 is TGTGCCAGCAGTTCTCTTAGTGTAGCGGGAGGAGGTGAGCAGTTCTTC. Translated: CASSSLSVAGGGEQFF.